This T cell receptor beta chain comes out of a study of early T cells in non-severe SARS-CoV-2 infection. About the research overall: Alpha and beta chains were unpaired, from unsorted whole-blood bulk RNA. Whole-study results and caveats: VDJdb-based annotation leaned toward anti-spike CD8 responses and missed private and CD4 specificities.

Individual cDNA molecules were tagged with unique molecular identifiers. One entry per CDR3 protein, called by TCRdb with MiXCR from the 5' RACE reads. The sample lists some 82,000 distinct CDR3 sequences, 12% occurring once. CDR3 length: 16 residues. V was pared by 6 bases and J by 5 bases, with 6 bases of the junction left unmatched. Germline loops: CDR1 MNHNY, CDR2 SVGAGI (reference sequence). Comment on this clonotype: The antigen is unknown.

This clonotype was obtained from an adult who was a healthcare worker with PCR-confirmed SARS-CoV-2 infection or an uninfected control (not recorded which). The rearrangement joins TRBV6-6 to TRBJ2-1; TRBD2 aligns across 14 bases. The sequencing here drew on whole blood, taken at baseline. The CDR3: CASSGRLAGGDNEQFF. The CDR3 DNA is TGTGCCAGCAGCGGTAGACTAGCGGGAGGGGACAATGAGCAGTTCTTC.